One sample yielded the 12 T cell receptor beta chains listed below, sequenced in a study of identical twins. TCRdb re-analysed the 5' RACE reads in MiXCR, keeping a single row per CDR3 protein. The table lists hundreds of thousands of distinct CDR3 sequences, roughly 12% of them singletons. The same specimen was also included in a second study, on yellow fever vaccine responses in identical twins.

Sequencing was performed on PBMCs. These receptors all stem from a young woman in good health.

The rearrangement uses TRBV20-1 and TRBJ2-2; D remains unclear. The CDR3 consists of 14 residues. Germline values: CDR1 DFQATT, CDR2 SNEGSKA (reference sequence). Deletions cut 5 bases from V and 1 base from J, with 11 bases between. The CDR3 loop is CSAVTHKNTGELFF. DNA of the CDR3: TGCAGTGCTGTTACTCACAAGAACACCGGGGAGCTGTTTTTT.

The table lists this clonotype with a few counts. This chain connects TRBV18 to TRBJ2-3; a weak D match, TRBD1 (5 bases). Trimming cost V 3 bases and J 1 base, with 14 bases left between them. The CDR3 sequence is 16 residues long. From germline, CDR1 is KGHSH and CDR2 LQKENI. This chain's CDR3 is CASSPTQGPRTDTQYF. CDR3 bases: TGTGCCAGCTCACCGACCCAGGGCCCTCGCACAGATACGCAGTATTTT.

The chain links TRBV9 to TRBJ2-3, with 8 bases lining up with TRBD2. CDR3 length: 15 amino acids. V lost 0 bases to trimming and J lost 4 bases; unmatched junction nucleotides: 4. Per the germline V gene, CDR1 is SGDLS and CDR2 is YYNGEE. CDR3 sequence: CASSVAGGPADTQYF. CDR3 coding DNA: TGTGCCAGCAGCGTAGCGGGAGGGCCGGCAGATACGCAGTATTTT.

In its sample, this clonotype was seen once. The chain uses TRBV13 and TRBJ2-7; D unresolved. The CDR3 consists of 13 residues. Trimming took 0 bases from V and 5 from J, leaving 8 bases between them. In germline, CDR1 is PRHDT, CDR2 FYEKMQ (reference sequence). CDR3 amino acids: CASSLGAIDEQYV. CDR3 DNA: TGTGCCAGCAGCTTAGGGGCCATCGACGAGCAGTACGTC.

This clonotype was observed a handful of times. V gene TRBV12-3 or TRBV12-4 combines with J gene TRBJ1-4; 7 nucleotides agree with TRBD1. This CDR3 comprises 15 residues. Trimming removed 6 bases from V and 8 bases from J; junction bases left unmatched: 12. CDR3 in DNA: TGTGCCAGCAGCCACCCCCCAGGGGGGCAGGAAAAACTGTTTTTT. Protein sequence: CASSHPPGGQEKLFF.

This clonotype was seen more than once but under ten times. The rearrangement uses TRBV24-1 and TRBJ2-1; 8 bases fit TRBD1. This CDR3 contains 16 residues. CDR1 KGHDR and CDR2 SFDVKD come from the germline V gene. Germline trimming cut 4 bases from V and 5 bases from J; bases unmatched to any gene: 9. Written as DNA, the CDR3 is TGTGCCACCAGTGACCCCGACAGGGGAGAAGACAATGAGCAGTTCTTC. It encodes CATSDPDRGEDNEQFF.

The chain couples TRBV7-9 to TRBJ1-2; possible D gene TRBD1, 5 bases. This CDR3 spans 11 amino acids. V lost 10 bases, J lost 4 bases, and 10 bases lay in between. Germline V gives CDR1 SEHNR, CDR2 FQNEAQ (reference sequence). CDR3 sequence reads: CATRGVYGYTF. In nucleotides, the CDR3 is TGTGCCACCCGGGGGGTCTATGGCTACACCTTC. Full variable domain (missing parts from reference TRBV7-9 and TRBJ1-2): DTGVSQNPRHKITKRGQNVTFRCDPISEHNRLYWYRQTLGQGPEFLTYFQNEAQLEKSRLLSDRFSAERPKGSFSTLEIQRTEQGDSAMYLCATRGVYGYTFGSGTRLTVV.

In its sample, this clonotype was seen a few times. The V and J genes are TRBV20-1 and TRBJ2-3; D is uncertain. The CDR3 loop spans 16 amino acids. V gave up 3 bases and J gave up 0 bases, with 16 bases separating them. Germline V gives CDR1 DFQATT, CDR2 SNEGSKA (reference sequence). CDR3 region: CSASPKFKTSTDTQYF. CDR3 DNA: TGCAGTGCTAGCCCCAAATTCAAGACAAGCACAGATACGCAGTATTTT.

This clonotype was detected ten times or more. This rearrangement joins TRBV4-2 to TRBJ2-2; 7 bases map to TRBD2. The CDR3 runs 16 residues. Per germline, CDR1 LGHNA and CDR2 YNFKEQ. The trim removed 5 bases at V and 4 bases at J, leaving 10 bases unmatched. The CDR3 nucleotides read TGTGCCAGCAGCGCTCCATCTGGGGGGGGCACCGGGGAGCTGTTTTTT. This translates into CASSAPSGGGTGELFF.

This clonotype appeared many times. V usage is TRBV28 and J usage is TRBJ2-5; tentative D call: TRBD1 (6 bases). V lost 6 bases, J lost 11 bases, and 19 bases lay in between. Germline assignment: CDR1 MDHEN and CDR2 SYDVKM. The CDR3 extends over 13 amino acids. The CDR3 sequence: CASRPQTGGVQYF. CDR3 nucleotide sequence: TGTGCCAGCAGACCCCAGACAGGTGGGGTACAGTACTTC.

About this clonotype itself: At one end the junction does not follow the germline gene, possibly because of a read error. The CDR3 coding sequence is TGCAGTGCTCGAGAGGGGACAGGGAGGATCAAAAACATTCAGTACTTC. This encodes CSAREGTGRIKNIQYF. V and J are TRBV20-1 and TRBJ2-4; 9 positions match TRBD1. Germline V CDR1 and CDR2: DFQATT, SNEGSKA (reference sequence). The CDR3 consists of 16 residues.

The chain carries TRBV5-5 and TRBJ1-2, with unresolved D. Germline values: CDR1 SGHKS, CDR2 YYEKEE (reference sequence). The CDR3 runs to 16 residues. V lost 0 bases, J lost 4 bases, and 16 bases lay in between. The CDR3 spells CASSLVMQKRIYGYTF. The CDR3 region has the DNA TGTGCCAGCAGCTTGGTTATGCAGAAACGGATCTATGGCTACACCTTC.